Listed below are T cell receptor beta chains from one sample, sequenced in a study of T cell changes during pregnancy in multiple sclerosis. Some clones are missing from TCRdb's copy, which holds only in-frame ones; the method was immunoSEQ multiplex PCR. The sample has about 38,000 clones, about 95% seen once; the top ten hold roughly 0.4%. The starting material was CD4+ T cells from peripheral blood mononuclear cells, obtained in the second trimester of pregnancy. The receptors come from a female donor with multiple sclerosis, enrolled in a pregnancy study. Each CDR3 is given with its conserved first and last residue. D genes are given only for firm matches. A clone size is listed for some rows: how often the clone was seen (once, few, many), or a class if it is expanded.

>TRBD1|TRBV19|NA|TRBJ2-5
CASSTLSRGRGSETQYF
TGTGCCAGTAGTACCCTTTCCAGGGGGCGCGGATCCGAGACCCAGTACTTC
>TRBD1|TRBV19|NA|TRBJ1-3
CASRLTGDSGNTIYF
TGTGCCAGTAGGCTGACAGGGGACTCTGGAAACACCATATATTTT
>NA|TRBV9|NA|TRBJ2-2
CASSVVQWTEHNGELFF
TGTGCCAGCAGCGTAGTTCAATGGACAGAGCACAACGGGGAGCTGTTTTTT
>NA|TRBV19|NA|TRBJ1-5
CASSQGGGRQPQHF
TGTGCCAGCTCCCAGGGCGGCGGGAGGCAGCCCCAGCATTTT
>TRBD2|TRBV28|NA|TRBJ2-5
CASSRPSTSGFKETQYF
TGTGCCAGCAGCCGACCGAGTACTAGCGGATTTAAAGAGACCCAGTACTTC
>NA|TRBV21-1|NA|TRBJ2-5
CASSNEGEETQYF
TGTGCCAGCAGCAACGAGGGAGAAGAGACCCAGTACTTC
>TRBD2|TRBV5-4|NA|TRBJ2-3
CASSASGGADTQYF
TGTGCCAGCAGCGCTAGCGGGGGGGCCGATACGCAGTATTTT
>NA|TRBV6-1|NA|TRBJ2-7
CASSVAGYYEQYF
TGTGCCAGCAGTGTGGCGGGTTACTACGAGCAGTACTTC
>NA|TRBV29-1|NA|TRBJ2-5
CSVEGIRGRETQYF
TGCAGCGTTGAAGGCATAAGGGGCCGAGAGACCCAGTACTTC
>TRBD2|TRBV18|NA|TRBJ2-5
CASSPFGTSGETQYF
TGTGCCAGCTCACCATTCGGGACTAGCGGAGAGACCCAGTACTTC
>TRBD1|TRBV19|NA|TRBJ2-2
CASSIRQGANTGELFF
TGTGCCAGTAGTATCAGGCAGGGGGCGAACACCGGGGAGCTGTTTTTT
>NA|TRBV12-5|NA|TRBJ2-1
CASGLLQATYNEQFF
TGTGCTAGTGGTTTGTTGCAGGCAACATACAATGAGCAGTTCTTC
>NA|TRBV4-3|once|TRBJ1-1
CASSQGGVHAEAFF
TGCGCCAGCAGCCAAGGGGGAGTTCACGCTGAAGCTTTCTTT
>NA|TRBV18|NA|TRBJ2-7
CASSSIGTSEQYF
TGTGCCAGCTCATCGATCGGGACATCCGAGCAGTACTTC
>TRBD2|TRBV5-4|NA|TRBJ2-5
CASSPLGLAVRETQYF
TGTGCCAGCAGCCCGTTGGGACTAGCGGTCCGGGAGACCCAGTACTTC
>NA|TRBV9|NA|TRBJ1-1
CASSVGPGMNTEAFF
TGTGCCAGCAGCGTTGGCCCGGGGATGAACACTGAAGCTTTCTTT
>TRBD1|TRBV12-5|NA|TRBJ1-1
CASEGATEAFF
TGTGCTAGTGAGGGGGCCACTGAAGCTTTCTTT
>NA|TRBV7-2|NA|TRBJ1-1
CASSTVERIAEAFF
TGTGCCAGCAGCACCGTAGAAAGAATTGCTGAAGCTTTCTTT
>NA|TRBV20-1|NA|TRBJ2-3
CSAPLADTQYF
TGCAGTGCCCCTCTAGCGGATACGCAGTATTTT
>NA|TRBV28|NA|TRBJ1-3
CASSLFSDTYSGNTIYF
TGTGCCAGCAGTTTATTCTCGGACACCTACTCTGGAAACACCATATATTTT
>TRBD1|TRBV5-8|NA|TRBJ2-1
CASSPGQGSSLQEQFF
TGTGCCAGCAGCCCCGGACAGGGCTCTTCACTTCAAGAGCAGTTCTTC
>TRBD2|TRBV28|NA|TRBJ2-7
CASRSSGKQEQYF
TGTGCCAGCAGGTCTAGCGGCAAACAAGAGCAGTACTTC
>TRBD1|TRBV11-3|NA|TRBJ1-1
CASSPSGGLNTEAFF
TGTGCCAGCAGCCCTTCAGGGGGGCTGAACACTGAAGCTTTCTTT
>NA|TRBV5-1|NA|TRBJ2-2
CASSVGRNTGELFF
TGCGCCAGCAGCGTTGGGAGGAACACCGGGGAGCTGTTTTTT
>TRBD1|TRBV19|NA|TRBJ2-7
CASSSPGQDSYEQYF
TGTGCCAGTAGTAGCCCCGGACAGGACTCCTACGAGCAGTACTTC
>NA|TRBV13|NA|TRBJ2-3
CASSLGRGAGEDTQYF
TGTGCCAGCAGCTTAGGCAGGGGGGCCGGGGAAGATACGCAGTATTTT
>NA|TRBV6-5|NA|TRBJ2-1
CASRAGSGAYNEQFF
TGTGCCAGCAGGGCAGGGTCGGGGGCCTACAATGAGCAGTTCTTC
>TRBD2|TRBV5-1|NA|TRBJ2-7
CASSSSGGLVYEQYF
TGCGCCAGCAGCTCAAGCGGGGGACTAGTGTACGAGCAGTACTTC
>NA|TRBV28|NA|TRBJ2-3
CASNPSRGFTDTQYF
TGTGCCAGCAACCCCTCACGGGGGTTCACAGATACGCAGTATTTT